This T cell receptor beta chain derives from a study of response to subunit inactivated influenza vaccine. TCRdb recomputed calls from the RT-PCR reads with MiXCR, one row per CDR3 protein. Of 500,000 to 550,000 distinct CDR3 sequences listed, approximately 7.1% are singletons. Notes on the study in general: New T cells are recruited in small numbers by each seasonal influenza vaccination, according to the authors' suggestion.

Germline V CDR1 and CDR2: LNHNV, YYDKDF (reference sequence). CDR3 length: 11 amino acids. This clonotype was recorded at least ten times. Its antigen is unknown. The junction differs from germline at one of its ends, possibly a read error. This chain joins TRBV15 and TRBJ2-5, with unresolved D. The source was PBMCs from blood, collected around 25 months after vaccination. The receptor comes from a man aged 50 to 69 who received an inactivated influenza vaccine. CDR3 sequence: CATSRAGIRDF. The CDR3 DNA sequence: TGTGCCACCAGCAGAGCGGGTATCCGAGACTTC.